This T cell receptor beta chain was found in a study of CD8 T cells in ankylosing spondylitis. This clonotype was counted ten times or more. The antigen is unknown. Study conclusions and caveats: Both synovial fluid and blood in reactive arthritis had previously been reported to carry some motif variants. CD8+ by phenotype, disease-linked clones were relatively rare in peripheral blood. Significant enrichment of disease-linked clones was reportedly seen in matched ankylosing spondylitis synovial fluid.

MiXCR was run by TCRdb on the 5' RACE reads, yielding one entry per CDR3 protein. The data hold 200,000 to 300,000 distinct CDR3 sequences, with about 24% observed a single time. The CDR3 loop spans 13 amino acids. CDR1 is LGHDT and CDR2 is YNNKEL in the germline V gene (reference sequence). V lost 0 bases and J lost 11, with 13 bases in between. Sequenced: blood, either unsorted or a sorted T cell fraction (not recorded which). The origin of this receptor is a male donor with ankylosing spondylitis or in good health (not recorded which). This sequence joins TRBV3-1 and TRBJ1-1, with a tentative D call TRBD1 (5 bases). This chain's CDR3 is CASSQEDNDRAFF. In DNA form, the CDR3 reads TGTGCCAGCAGCCAAGAGGACAACGATCGGGCTTTCTTT.